These 27 T cell receptor beta chains were sequenced from one sample in a study of blood T cell repertoires in COVID-19 (dated by TCRdb to about 2020). The method was the immunoSEQ multiplex PCR assay. Here the immuneACCESS table is served through TCRdb, limited to in-frame sequences with V and J called. Missing clones are a known gap in these copies; in checked studies unresolved V genes cover under half, and the rest lacks a known reason. A total of some 210,000 clones appear in this sample, 80% to 90% of them only once. The ten most abundant clones make up roughly 5% of the sample. The sample taken for sequencing was peripheral blood. These receptors all stem from a woman between 70 and 85 years old with active or convalescent COVID-19.

This sequence joins TRBV18 and TRBJ1-1; 10 bases align to TRBD1. The CDR3 is 15 amino acids. With 4 bases clipped from V and 5 bases from J, the junction kept 7 bases outside the gene matches. The germline CDR1 and CDR2 sequences are KGHSH and LQKENI. The CDR3: CASSRRQGAVTEAFF. The CDR3 DNA reads TGTGCCAGCTCACGTCGACAGGGGGCGGTAACTGAAGCTTTCTTT.

The V and J genes are TRBV9 and TRBJ2-2, with 7 bases that match TRBD2. The CDR3 is 16 amino acids. Germline V lookup: CDR1 SGDLS, CDR2 YYNGEE. The junction had 10 bases not matched to a gene; V was cut back by 4 bases and J by 4 bases. The CDR3 is CASSPRTREGTGELFF. In DNA, the CDR3 is TGTGCCAGCAGCCCTCGGACTAGAGAGGGCACCGGGGAGCTGTTTTTT.

V and J are TRBV12-3 or TRBV12-4 and TRBJ2-7; TRBD2 might be the D (6 bases). The CDR3 extends over 13 amino acids. Trimming removed 5 bases from V and 0 bases from J, with 8 bases in between. CDR3 protein: CASSGGSSYEQYF. Written as DNA, the CDR3 is TGTGCCAGCAGTGGGGGGAGCTCCTACGAGCAGTACTTC.

The chain recombines TRBV29-1 with TRBJ2-7; 8 bases align to TRBD1. Trimming at V came to 5 bases and at J to 4 bases, leaving 7 bases not matched to a gene. The CDR3 totals 13 residues. Germline V gene sequence: CDR1 SQVTM, CDR2 ANQGSEA. The CDR3 spells CSVIGQGMYEQYF. CDR3 in DNA: TGCAGCGTTATCGGACAGGGAATGTACGAGCAGTACTTC.

This chain joins TRBV29-1 and TRBJ2-5; 13 nucleotides agree with TRBD2. The V and J ends lost 6 bases and 5 bases, in that order; junction bases with no gene match: 9. This CDR3 comprises 15 residues. Germline V gene sequence: CDR1 SQVTM, CDR2 ANQGSEA. The CDR3 region has the DNA TGCAGCGTCGGACTAGCGGGAGCTTTATGGGAGACCCAGTACTTC. It encodes CSVGLAGALWETQYF.

The genes are TRBV27 and TRBJ2-7; D might be TRBD2 (5 bases). V lost 2 bases and J 0 bases, leaving 8 bases between the germline ends. The CDR3 length is 14 residues. From germline, CDR1 is MNHEY and CDR2 SMNVEV (reference sequence). This chain's CDR3 is CASSLPGSSYEQYF. In nucleotides, the CDR3 is TGTGCCAGCAGTTTACCGGGGAGCTCCTACGAGCAGTACTTC.

The gene calls are TRBV7-9 and TRBJ1-6, with 7 bases matching TRBD1. The CDR3 has 15 amino acids. Trimming at V came to 1 base and at J to 7 bases, leaving 4 bases not matched to a gene. The germline gives CDR1 SEHNR, CDR2 FQNEAQ (reference sequence). The CDR3 sequence: CASSLVETGNSPLHF. In DNA form, the CDR3 reads TGTGCCAGCAGCTTAGTGGAGACAGGGAATTCACCCCTCCACTTT.

This chain links TRBV29-1 with TRBJ2-3, with D possibly matching TRBD2 (6 bases). The CDR3 runs to 15 residues. Germline loops: CDR1 SQVTM, CDR2 ANQGSEA. With 3 bases removed from V and 1 base from J, the gap between germline ends came to 14 bases. The CDR3 DNA sequence: TGCAGCGTTGAGGCTGTGGAGGGCGGCACAGATACGCAGTATTTT. As protein: CSVEAVEGGTDTQYF.

The genes are TRBV5-1 and TRBJ2-3; TRBD2 agrees at 14 bases. The germline CDR1 and CDR2 sequences are SGHRS and YFSETQ. V lost 2 bases and J lost 1; bases outside the gene matches: 3. This CDR3 is built from 17 residues. The CDR3 is CASSFGLAGGGTDTQYF. The CDR3 bases are TGCGCCAGCAGCTTTGGACTAGCGGGAGGAGGCACAGATACGCAGTATTTT.

This chain uses TRBV28 with TRBJ1-4; D uncertain. The CDR3 consists of 13 residues. The germline gives CDR1 MDHEN, CDR2 SYDVKM. V lost 5 bases to trimming and J lost 7 bases, with 11 bases between them. The CDR3 coding sequence is TGTGCCAGCAGTCCTACCACCTCTGAAAAACTGTTTTTT. Residues: CASSPTTSEKLFF.

The rearrangement uses TRBV27 and TRBJ2-7; 8 positions agree with TRBD2. Trimming cost V 7 bases and J 1 base; bases outside gene matches: 3. The CDR3 loop spans 13 amino acids. CDR1 MNHEY and CDR2 SMNVEV come from the germline V gene (reference sequence). CDR3 loop: CASTSGRSYEQYF. The CDR3 nucleotides are TGTGCCAGCACTAGCGGGCGTTCCTACGAGCAGTACTTC.

The chain has TRBV2 and TRBJ2-1, with a possible D match to TRBD2 (6 bases). CDR3 length: 14 amino acids. CDR1 and CDR2 (germline): SNHLY, FYNNEI. V was clipped by 6 bases and J by 5 bases, with 14 bases between them. CDR3 in DNA: TGTGCCAGCAGCGGGAGAAGGTCCGACAATGAGCAGTTCTTC. It is translated as CASSGRRSDNEQFF.

The gene calls are TRBV6-5 and TRBJ2-7; 7 bases match TRBD2. The CDR3 length is 15 residues. V gave up 10 bases and J gave up 3 bases; unmatched junction bases: 15. CDR1 and CDR2 (germline): MNHEY, SVGAGI. CDR3 sequence reads: CAILDGLAENYEQYF. In DNA form, the CDR3 reads TGTGCCATCCTCGACGGGCTAGCGGAAAACTACGAGCAGTACTTC.

The chain recombines TRBV6-5 with TRBJ2-1, with TRBD2 matching 7 bases. Germline assignment: CDR1 MNHEY and CDR2 SVGAGI. The length of the CDR3 is 13 residues. Trimming took 1 base from V and 7 from J; bases not matched to a gene: 1. The CDR3: CASSYYGGNEQFF. In DNA form, the CDR3 reads TGTGCCAGCAGTTACTACGGGGGGAATGAGCAGTTCTTC.

This clone came up a few times. The chain links TRBV28 to TRBJ2-1; 11 positions agree with TRBD2. V gave up 9 bases and J gave up 5 bases; unmatched junction bases: 6. CDR3 length equals 14 residues. Germline-derived CDR1 and CDR2 are MDHEN and SYDVKM. In DNA, the CDR3 is TGTGCCAGGGGGACTAGCGGCCATAACAATGAGCAGTTCTTC. Its protein product is CARGTSGHNNEQFF.

Concerning this clone itself: The junction departs from germline at one end; a sequencing error may be responsible. This chain connects TRBV2 to TRBJ1-1; D gene uncertain. Germline V lookup: CDR1 SNHLY, CDR2 FYNNEI. The CDR3 has 11 residues. The CDR3 coding sequence is TGTGCCAGCTCTTGGGTCCCGGACTTTCAATTT. Amino acid sequence: CASSWVPDFQF.

V is TRBV11-2 and J is TRBJ2-5; TRBD1 is a possible D gene (5 bases). Deletions cut 5 bases from V and 1 base from J, with 11 bases between. The CDR3 contains 14 residues. Germline values: CDR1 SGHAT, CDR2 FQNNGV. CDR3 sequence: CASSHLRGQETQYF. Here the CDR3 DNA reads TGTGCCAGCAGCCACCTAAGGGGCCAAGAGACCCAGTACTTC.

The rearrangement joins TRBV29-1 to TRBJ2-2, with 10 bases aligning to TRBD1. CDR3 length equals 15 residues. Looked up from germline, CDR1 is SQVTM and CDR2 is ANQGSEA. After removal of 6 bases from V and 6 bases from J, the junction contained 10 bases not matched to a gene. CDR3 sequence (DNA): TGCAGCGTGAGTCCGGGACAGGGGTTCCCCGGGGAGCTGTTTTTT. It encodes CSVSPGQGFPGELFF.

The chain has TRBV11-2 and TRBJ2-3; 7 positions match TRBD2. CDR1 and CDR2 from the germline V gene are SGHAT and FQNNGV. V trimming: 6 bases; J trimming: 2 bases; junction bases outside the gene matches: 11. The CDR3 runs to 16 residues. The CDR3 nucleotides are TGTGCCAGCAGACGGCGCGGGAGCCCCATCACAGATACGCAGTATTTT. It translates to CASRRRGSPITDTQYF.

The chain recombines TRBV30 with TRBJ2-5, with D maybe TRBD2 (5 bases). V lost 0 bases to trimming and J lost 6 bases, with 14 bases between them. The CDR3 is 14 residues long. Germline V gene sequence: CDR1 GTSNPN, CDR2 SVGIG (reference sequence). This CDR3 reads CAWSVREGMKTQYF. The CDR3 bases are TGTGCCTGGAGTGTACGAGAGGGAATGAAGACCCAGTACTTC.

Points on this clone: A junction end diverges from the germline sequence, so it may reflect a read error. The chain combines TRBV29-1 with TRBJ2-3; D not resolved. This CDR3 region has 12 residues. CDR1 and CDR2 (germline): SQVTM, ANQGSEA. The CDR3 DNA sequence: TGCAGCATTGAGTCTAGCACAGATACGCAGTATTTT. The encoded protein is CSIESSTDTQYF.

This clone was observed a handful of times. The rearrangement uses TRBV9 and TRBJ2-7, with D maybe TRBD2 (5 bases). V shed 9 bases and J shed 5 bases, with 27 bases lying between them. The CDR3 is 16 amino acids. The germline V gene encodes CDR1 SGDLS and CDR2 YYNGEE. The CDR3 bases are TGTGCCACTCATTCAAACCTCGGGAAAATCGCCGACGAGCAGTACTTC. This codes for CATHSNLGKIADEQYF.

The chain joins TRBV10-3 to TRBJ2-7, with 7 bases matching TRBD2. Germline V gives CDR1 ENHRY, CDR2 SYGVKD. V lost 2 bases to trimming and J lost 4 bases; unmatched junction nucleotides: 11. The CDR3 contains 16 residues. Written as DNA, the CDR3 is TGTGCCATCAGTGAGGTGGGGGGGATAGCGACTTACGAGCAGTACTTC. Translating it yields CAISEVGGIATYEQYF.

V is TRBV28 and J is TRBJ2-1; the D is unclear. The germline V gene encodes CDR1 MDHEN and CDR2 SYDVKM. The CDR3 loop spans 15 amino acids. The V and J ends lost 9 bases and 0 bases respectively, with 15 bases between them. CDR3 protein: CASTLRGHSYNEQFF. In nucleotides, the CDR3 is TGTGCCAGTACCCTTAGAGGTCACTCCTACAATGAGCAGTTCTTC.

This clone was seen only once. The chain has TRBV2 and TRBJ1-2, with TRBD1 matching over 9 bases. This CDR3 region has 12 residues. J lost 5 bases, V lost 8 bases, and 3 bases had no gene match. Germline lookup yields CDR1 SNHLY and CDR2 FYNNEI. CDR3 in DNA: TGTGCCAGCTCGGGGACAGGGTATGGCTACACCTTC. It yields the protein CASSGTGYGYTF.

This chain joins TRBV6-5 and TRBJ2-7; D perhaps matches TRBD2 (5 bases). From germline, CDR1 is MNHEY and CDR2 SVGAGI. Deletions cut 7 bases from V and 0 bases from J, with 16 bases between. CDR3 length: 15 amino acids. The CDR3, as DNA: TGTGCCAGCACCCAAGAATATCGGGGCTCCTACGAGCAGTACTTC. Protein: CASTQEYRGSYEQYF.

The genes are TRBV9 and TRBJ2-2, with D possibly matching TRBD1 (10 bases). CDR1 and CDR2 (germline): SGDLS, YYNGEE. The CDR3 spans 19 residues. Deletions cut 3 bases from V and 6 bases from J, with 27 bases between. CDR3 nucleotide sequence: TGTGCCAGCAGCGCGACAGGGGGCGCTGGGCTAGCGGGGTCCGGGGAGCTGTTTTTT. Translating it yields CASSATGGAGLAGSGELFF.